The T cell receptor (beta chain) described here comes from a study of Ad26.COV2.S vaccination and SARS-CoV-2 variants. Treatment in this sample: 19 received Ad26.COV2.S at low or high dose, single or two shots; roughly five received placebo; per-sample allocation not given. Following the first vaccine or placebo injection, samples were taken on day 63. An adult donor aged 18-55 years was enrolled in Boston. The CDR3 is made up of 16 amino acids. In germline, CDR1 is MNHEY, CDR2 SMNVEV (reference sequence). Trimming took 2 bases from V and 2 from J, leaving 14 bases between them. Study-wide points: Researchers reported similar non-spike TCR breadth in vaccine and placebo recipients.

TCRdb's copy holds only in-frame clones and misses some; the assay was immunoSEQ multiplex PCR. This table holds roughly 680,000 clones, more than 80% found once. Of note for this clone: Its antigen remains unidentified.

This material consisted of peripheral blood, taken in a trial of Ad26.COV2.S vaccine versus placebo. V usage is TRBV27 and J usage is TRBJ2-3; D remains unclear. This TCR came from a person aged 18 to 59 who received the Ad26.COV2.S COVID-19 vaccine or a placebo. This chain's CDR3 is CASSLQQSSFTDTQYF. CDR3 in DNA: TGTGCCAGCAGTTTACAACAGAGTTCTTTCACAGATACGCAGTATTTT.